This entry lists 11 T cell receptor beta chains sequenced from one sample in a study of neoadjuvant nivolumab and ipilimumab in lung cancer. This table comes from immunoSEQ multiplex PCR, and its TCRdb copy is limited to in-frame clones, with some not included. This table has about 26,000 clones, roughly four fifths appearing once. Sequencing was performed on tumor tissue, taken after neoadjuvant nivolumab, alone or with ipilimumab, at or shortly before surgery. The receptor set was obtained from an adult with non-small cell lung cancer.

The chain has TRBV6-1 and TRBJ2-7; 14 bases match TRBD2. V shed 4 bases and J 5 bases; nucleotides not matched to a gene: 10. The CDR3 totals 17 residues. Germline assignment: CDR1 MNHNS and CDR2 SASEGT. The CDR3 DNA reads as TGTGCCAGCAGTGCCCTGACTAGCGGGAGGGCCCTCGACGAGCAGTACTTC. Translating gives CASSALTSGRALDEQYF.

This clone was recorded only once. This chain links TRBV28 with TRBJ1-4; possibly TRBD1 for D (6 bases). V was trimmed by 4 bases and J by 1 base, leaving 13 bases between them. The CDR3 is 16 residues long. Germline loops: CDR1 MDHEN, CDR2 SYDVKM. The CDR3 spells CASSSTGSGTNEKLFF. The CDR3 DNA is TGTGCCAGCAGTTCCACAGGGTCCGGAACTAATGAAAAACTGTTTTTT.

The chain joins TRBV7-9 to TRBJ2-7; D is possibly TRBD2 (5 bases). The V gene's germline CDR1 is SEHNR and CDR2 FQNEAQ (reference sequence). The V gene lost 7 bases and the J gene lost 3 bases, with 13 bases spanning the gap. The CDR3 extends over 13 amino acids. CDR3 protein: CASTGGLLYEQYF. CDR3 DNA: TGTGCCAGCACGGGCGGGTTGCTCTACGAGCAGTACTTC.

This clone was detected only once. This chain connects TRBV6-6 to TRBJ2-7, with a weak D call TRBD1 (6 bases). Trimming pared 5 bases from V and 0 bases from J, leaving 11 bases between. Looked up from germline, CDR1 is MNHNY and CDR2 is SVGAGI (reference sequence). The CDR3 contains 14 residues. CDR3 protein: CASSDEGGSYEQYF. The CDR3 DNA reads as TGTGCCAGCAGTGACGAAGGGGGCTCCTACGAGCAGTACTTC.

The chain couples TRBV10-3 to TRBJ1-5; 9 bases fit TRBD1. Germline V gene lookup returns CDR1 ENHRY and CDR2 SYGVKD. The CDR3 has 13 residues. V lost 9 bases and J lost 7; bases outside the gene matches: 7. In nucleotides, the CDR3 is TGTGCCATACAACAGGGGGCTTCCCAGCCCCAGCATTTT. This codes for CAIQQGASQPQHF.

The V call is TRBV6-6, the J call TRBJ2-7, with 12 bases lining up with TRBD2. Per germline, CDR1 MNHNY and CDR2 SVGAGI (reference sequence). Trimming removed 5 bases from V and 4 bases from J; junction bases left unmatched: 9. The CDR3 sequence is 16 residues long. In DNA, the CDR3 is TGTGCCAGCAGTGCGCGACTAGCGGGAGCTCATTACGAGCAGTACTTC. It translates to CASSARLAGAHYEQYF.

As concerns this clone: An end of the junction does not agree with germline; a read error may underlie this. The chain carries TRBV5-6 and TRBJ2-1, with D perhaps TRBD1 or TRBD2 (5 bases each). CDR1 is SGHDT, CDR2 YYEEEE, per germline. The CDR3 has 12 residues. The CDR3 DNA reads TGTGCCAGCAGGATAGGCAGGTCGGGGCAGATCTTC. This gives the protein CASRIGRSGQIF.

This clone was detected only once. The chain uses TRBV5-1 and TRBJ2-3; 7 bases are a match to TRBD1. Germline CDR1 and CDR2: SGHRS and YFSETQ. The CDR3 totals 14 residues. The V gene end was trimmed by 4 bases and the J gene end by 4 bases; junction bases not matched to a gene: 6. DNA of the CDR3: TGCGCCAGCAGCGAGGACAGGTCCCCAGATACGCAGTATTTT. This gives the protein CASSEDRSPDTQYF.

This chain connects TRBV9 to TRBJ2-3; tentatively, D is TRBD1 (5 bases). V shed 1 base and J shed 1 base, with 7 bases lying between them. CDR1 is SGDLS and CDR2 is YYNGEE in the germline V gene. CDR3 size: 14 residues. CDR3 nucleotide sequence: TGTGCCAGCAGCGTATTACAGGGCACAGATACGCAGTATTTT. It codes for CASSVLQGTDTQYF.

The V call is TRBV30, the J call TRBJ2-3; unclear D gene. The CDR3 loop spans 11 amino acids. Germline lookup yields CDR1 GTSNPN and CDR2 SVGIG (reference sequence). V lost 1 base and J lost 9, with 8 bases in between. The CDR3 spells CAWSGDRTQYF. DNA of the CDR3: TGTGCCTGGAGTGGGGATAGGACGCAGTATTTT.

This clone has just one count. The sample contains more than one DNA sequence encoding this CDR3. CDR3 region: CASSPTGGDTDTQYF. CDR3 sequence (DNA): TGTGCCAGCTCGCCGACAGGGGGTGACACAGATACGCAGTATTTT. This chain connects TRBV18 to TRBJ2-3; 9 bases line up with TRBD1. Unmatched junction bases numbered 6, after V lost 6 bases and J lost 2 bases. The CDR3 covers 15 residues. Germline V gene sequence: CDR1 KGHSH, CDR2 LQKENI.